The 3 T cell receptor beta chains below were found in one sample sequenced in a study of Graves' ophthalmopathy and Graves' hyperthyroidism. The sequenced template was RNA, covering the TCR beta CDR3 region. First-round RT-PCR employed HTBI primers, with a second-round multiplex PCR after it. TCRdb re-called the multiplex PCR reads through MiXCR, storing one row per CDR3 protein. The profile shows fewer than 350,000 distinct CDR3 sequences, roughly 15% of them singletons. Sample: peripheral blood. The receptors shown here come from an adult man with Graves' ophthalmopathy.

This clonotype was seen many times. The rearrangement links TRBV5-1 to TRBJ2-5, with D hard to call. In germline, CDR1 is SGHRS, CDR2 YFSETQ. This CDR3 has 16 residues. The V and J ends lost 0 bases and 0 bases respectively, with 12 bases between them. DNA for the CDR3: TGCGCCAGCAGCTTGGAAATAGATTGGTACCAAGAGACCCAGTACTTC. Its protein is CASSLEIDWYQETQYF.

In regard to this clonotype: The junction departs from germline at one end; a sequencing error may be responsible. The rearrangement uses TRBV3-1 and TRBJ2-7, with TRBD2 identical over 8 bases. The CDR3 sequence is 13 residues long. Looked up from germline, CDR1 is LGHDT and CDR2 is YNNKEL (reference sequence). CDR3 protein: CASSQDPGRGCHF. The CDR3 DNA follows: TGTGCCAGCAGCCAAGATCCCGGGAGGGGCTGTCACTTC.

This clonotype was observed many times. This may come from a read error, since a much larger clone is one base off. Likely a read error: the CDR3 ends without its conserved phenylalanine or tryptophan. The CDR3 coding sequence is TGTGCCAGCAGCTTAGACGTAGAGACCCAGTACCTC. Translating gives CASSLDVETQYL. The chain links TRBV7-2 to TRBJ2-5; D ambiguous. Germline CDR1 is SGHTA and CDR2 is FQGNSA. This CDR3 is 12 amino acids long. Trimming pared 1 base from V and 4 bases from J, leaving 4 bases between.